This T cell receptor (beta chain) was captured by sequencing in a study of PD-1 blockade in classical Hodgkin lymphoma. Overall study context: Patients received nivolumab 3 mg/kg intravenously every 2 weeks.

Produced via immunoSEQ multiplex PCR; TCRdb's table is partial and in-frame only. The sample includes tens of thousands of clones, less than 75% seen only once; the top ten take around 3.6%. The CDR3 sequence is 14 residues long. Trimming took 5 bases from V and 4 from J; bases not matched to a gene: 3. Per germline, CDR1 MNHEY and CDR2 SMNVEV (reference sequence). This clone was detected only a few times. Time point here: cycle 4 day 1 (C4D1), after six to seven weeks of nivolumab. All the patients suffered relapse after autologous stem cell transplantation, and brentuximab vedotin exposure differed.

This chain joins TRBV27 and TRBJ2-1; TRBD1 agrees at 9 bases. The sequence was collected from a human donor with classical Hodgkin lymphoma. The sample in question was peripheral blood mononuclear cells (PBMCs), obtained before the fourth cycle of nivolumab. Here the CDR3 DNA reads TGTGCCAGCAGTGACAGGGGGTATTACAATGAGCAGTTCTTC. Translated, it gives CASSDRGYYNEQFF.